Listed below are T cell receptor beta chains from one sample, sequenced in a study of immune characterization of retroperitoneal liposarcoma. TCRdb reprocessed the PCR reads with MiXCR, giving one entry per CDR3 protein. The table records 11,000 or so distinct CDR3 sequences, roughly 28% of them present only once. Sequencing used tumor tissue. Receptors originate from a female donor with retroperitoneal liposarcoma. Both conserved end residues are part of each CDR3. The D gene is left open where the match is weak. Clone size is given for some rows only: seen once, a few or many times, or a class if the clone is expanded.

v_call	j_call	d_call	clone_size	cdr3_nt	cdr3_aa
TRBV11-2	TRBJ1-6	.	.	TGTGCCAGCAGCGACCGAGGGACATATAATTCACCCCTCCACTTT	CASSDRGTYNSPLHF
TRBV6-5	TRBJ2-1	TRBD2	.	TGTGCCAGCAGTTACTCTTCTAGCGGGAGTTTCGAGCAGTTCTTC	CASSYSSSGSFEQFF
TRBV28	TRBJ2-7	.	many	TGTGCCAGCACAGGGGCCTACGAGCAGTACTTC	CASTGAYEQYF
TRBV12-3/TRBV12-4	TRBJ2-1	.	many	TGTGCCAGCAGTTTGGGGGAGGTGCAGGAGCAGTTCTTC	CASSLGEVQEQFF
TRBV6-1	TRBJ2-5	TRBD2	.	TGTGCCAGCAGTGAATTTGTCGGGAGGGGAAATGAGCAGTACTTC	CASSEFVGRGNEQYF
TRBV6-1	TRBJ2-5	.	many	TGTGCCAGCAGTGACACCGAGGCGTACCAAGAGACCCAGTACTTC	CASSDTEAYQETQYF
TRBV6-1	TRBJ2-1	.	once	TGTGCCAGCGGCCGACAGAGCTATTACGAGCAGTTCTTC	CASGRQSYYEQFF
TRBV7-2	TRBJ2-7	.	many	TGTGCCAGCAGCTTAGCGCAGGGTGAGCAGTACTTC	CASSLAQGEQYF
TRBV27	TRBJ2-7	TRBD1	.	TGTGCCAGCAGTCCCCCGGGACAGACTTACGAGCAGTACTTC	CASSPPGQTYEQYF
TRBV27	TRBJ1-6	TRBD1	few	TGTGCCAGCAGTTTAGATGTCGGGACAGGGGGCGGTCCACCCCTCCACTTT	CASSLDVGTGGGPPLHF
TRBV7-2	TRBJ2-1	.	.	TGTGCCAGCAGGCCCGGGACTTGGAAAAACATTCAGTTCTTC	CASRPGTWKNIQFF
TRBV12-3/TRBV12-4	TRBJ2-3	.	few	TGTGCCAGCGATGTGCGGGGCCTCACAGATACGCAGTATTTT	CASDVRGLTDTQYF
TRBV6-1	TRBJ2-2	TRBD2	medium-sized	TGTGCCAGCATACGGGCGGGGGGAAACACCGGGGAGCTGTTTTTT	CASIRAGGNTGELFF
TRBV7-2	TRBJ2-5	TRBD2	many	TGTGCCAGCAGCTTAGCGCGACTAGCGGGGGGTGGGGAGACCCAGTACTTC	CASSLARLAGGGETQYF
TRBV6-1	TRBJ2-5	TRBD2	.	TGTGCCAGCAGTGAAGGCGGGGGACGATACAATGAGCAGTACTTC	CASSEGGGRYNEQYF
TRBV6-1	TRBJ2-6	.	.	TGTGCCAGCAGTGACGGGAGCTCTGGGGCCAACGTCCTGACTTTC	CASSDGSSGANVLTF
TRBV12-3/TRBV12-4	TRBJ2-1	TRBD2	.	TGTGCCAGCAGTTTATGGCGGGAGGGCTACAATGAGCAGTTCTTC	CASSLWREGYNEQFF
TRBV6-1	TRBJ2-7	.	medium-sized	TGTGCCAGCAGTGAAATGGTAGGTGGGTTCTACGAGCAGTACTTC	CASSEMVGGFYEQYF
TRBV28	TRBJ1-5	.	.	TGTGCCAGCAGTTTCCGGGGGATTGGAGTTCAGCCCCAGCATTTT	CASSFRGIGVQPQHF
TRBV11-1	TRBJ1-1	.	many	TGTGCCAGCAGCCTGGGACAACTTGAAGCTTTCTTT	CASSLGQLEAFF
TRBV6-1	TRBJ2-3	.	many	TGTGCCAGCAGTGATATAAGGCGGGTGAACACAGATACGCAGTATTTT	CASSDIRRVNTDTQYF
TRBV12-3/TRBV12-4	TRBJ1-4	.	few	TGTGCCAGCAGTCGAGGGGGTGCAACTAATGAAAAACTGTTTTTT	CASSRGGATNEKLFF
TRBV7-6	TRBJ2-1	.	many	TGTGCCAGCAGCCTCCTATGGAATGAGCAGTTCTTC	CASSLLWNEQFF
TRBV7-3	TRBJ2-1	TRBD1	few	TGTGCCAGCAGCCGGACAGGGGCCGAAGAGACCCAGTTCTTC	CASSRTGAEETQFF
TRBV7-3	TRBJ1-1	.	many	TGTGCCACCTCCAGGGACATGAACACTGAAGCTTTCTTT	CATSRDMNTEAFF
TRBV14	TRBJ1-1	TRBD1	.	TGTGCCAGCAGCCAAACCCCGTCGACAGGGTTCAACACTGAAGCTTTCTTT	CASSQTPSTGFNTEAFF
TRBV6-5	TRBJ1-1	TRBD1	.	TGTGCCAGCAGTTACGTAAGGACAGGGCGGACCACTGAAGCTTTCTTT	CASSYVRTGRTTEAFF
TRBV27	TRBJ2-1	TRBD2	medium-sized	TGTGCCAGCAGTACCGGACTAGCGGGAAGGTACAATGAGCAGTTCTTC	CASSTGLAGRYNEQFF
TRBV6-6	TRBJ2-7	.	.	TGTGCCAGCAGTTACTCCCTAGGTGGGAGCTCCTACGAGCAGTACTTC	CASSYSLGGSSYEQYF
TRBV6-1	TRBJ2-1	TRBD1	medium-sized	TGTGCCAGCAGCCGGACAGGGGGCCAGGAGACCCAGTTCTTC	CASSRTGGQETQFF
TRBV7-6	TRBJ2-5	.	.	TGTGCCAGCAGCCCCCCCGGGTCCTCATCCAATGAGCAGTACTTC	CASSPPGSSSNEQYF
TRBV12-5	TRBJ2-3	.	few	TGTGCTAGTGGCCGGACAGATACGCAGTATTTT	CASGRTDTQYF
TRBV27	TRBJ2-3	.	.	TGTGCCAGCAGTTTATCGGGGGCTCTGGGGGGAGATACGCAGTATTTT	CASSLSGALGGDTQYF
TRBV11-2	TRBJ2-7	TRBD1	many	TGTGCCAGCAGCCCGTCCGGGACAGGAAGGGGGAATGAGCAGTACTTC	CASSPSGTGRGNEQYF
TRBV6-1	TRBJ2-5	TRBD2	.	TGTGCCAGCAGCAACAATGGCGGGGGTAGGAGAAATGAGCAGTACTTC	CASSNNGGGRRNEQYF
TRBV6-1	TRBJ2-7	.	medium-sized	TGTGCCAGCAGTGAATATGCGCTAGCCAGCTCCTACGAGCAGTACTTC	CASSEYALASSYEQYF
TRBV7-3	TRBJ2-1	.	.	TGTGCCAGCAGCTCCGGGCCAGAGCAGTTCTTC	CASSSGPEQFF
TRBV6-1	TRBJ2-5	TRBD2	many	TGTGCCAGCAGTGAACGGGAGGCCGAGACCCAGTACTTC	CASSEREAETQYF
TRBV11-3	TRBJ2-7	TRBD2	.	TGTGCCAGCAGCTTAGAATTAGCGGGAGACGGCGATGAGCAGTACTTC	CASSLELAGDGDEQYF
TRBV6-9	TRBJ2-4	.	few	TGTGCCAGCAGTTTCGCCGACGCTCGTGTAGCCAAAAACATTCAGTACTTC	CASSFADARVAKNIQYF
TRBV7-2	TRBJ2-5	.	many	TGTGCCAGCAGCTTTACACAGGGAAACAATGAGCAGTACTTC	CASSFTQGNNEQYF
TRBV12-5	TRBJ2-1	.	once	TGTGCTAGTGGTTTGGCCCTGGGACCCGCCAATCGCATCCAAGAGACCCAGTTCTTC	CASGLALGPANRIQETQFF
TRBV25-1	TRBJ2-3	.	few	TGTGCCAGCAGTGTCTCCCCAGATACGCAGTATTTT	CASSVSPDTQYF
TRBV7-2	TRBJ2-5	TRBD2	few	TGTGCCAGCAGCACAAGCGGGACCCAAGAGACCCAGTACTTC	CASSTSGTQETQYF
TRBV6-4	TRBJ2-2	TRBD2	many	TGTGCCAGCAGTGAATCAAGCGGGAGTGGTGGGGAGCTGTTTTTT	CASSESSGSGGELFF
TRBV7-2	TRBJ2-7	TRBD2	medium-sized	TGTGCCAGCAGCCGTAGCGGGAGAAGGTCCTACAATGAGCAGTACTTC	CASSRSGRRSYNEQYF
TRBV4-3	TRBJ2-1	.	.	TGCGCCAGCAGCCATGCGGGCCTTGGTGAGCAGTTCTTC	CASSHAGLGEQFF
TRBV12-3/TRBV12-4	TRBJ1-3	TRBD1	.	TGTGCCAGCAGTTTCGGGACAGGGATAGGAAACACCATATATTTT	CASSFGTGIGNTIYF
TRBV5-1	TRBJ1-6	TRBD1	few	TGCGCCAGCAGCCTGATAGGACAGGGAGGGGGTTCCCTCTTTTCACCCCTCCACTTT	CASSLIGQGGGSLFSPLHF
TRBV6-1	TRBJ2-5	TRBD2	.	TGTGCCAGCAGTGAATTCGCGGGGGACCAAGAGACCCAGTACTTC	CASSEFAGDQETQYF
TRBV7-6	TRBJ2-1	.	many	TGTGCCAGCAGCTTAGATCGGGGGGCAGGGGAGACCCAGTTCTTC	CASSLDRGAGETQFF
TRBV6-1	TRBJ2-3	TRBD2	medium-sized	TGTGCCAGCAGTGACCAACCCAGCGGGGGGGGCACAGATACGCAGTATTTT	CASSDQPSGGGTDTQYF